Below, 19 T cell receptor beta chains from the same sample are listed, as sequenced in a study of somatic mutations in cytotoxic T cells in rheumatoid arthritis. Assay: immunoSEQ multiplex PCR; the TCRdb copy retains only in-frame clones and omits some. The table records 15,000 or so clones, 70% to 85% of them present only once. The sample consisted of CD8+ T cells sorted from blood. The origin of the receptors is an adult with rheumatoid arthritis.

The chain combines TRBV28 with TRBJ2-4; D not certain. V lost 10 bases and J lost 1, with 11 bases in between. CDR1 is MDHEN and CDR2 is SYDVKM in the germline V gene. The CDR3 has 13 amino acids. The chain's CDR3 is CATQDRAKNIQYF. The CDR3 DNA sequence: TGTGCCACCCAAGACCGGGCCAAAAACATTCAGTACTTC.

J is TRBJ2-3 and V is TRBV4-1; possibly TRBD1 for D (6 bases). V was shortened by 1 base and J by 0 bases, with 8 bases between the two germline ends. Germline loops: CDR1 MGHRA, CDR2 YSYEKL. CDR3 size: 15 residues. The DNA for the CDR3 is TGCGCCAGCAGCCAAGGGACAGCGAGCACAGATACGCAGTATTTT. It translates to CASSQGTASTDTQYF.

The rearrangement links TRBV11-2 to TRBJ1-2, with unresolved D. The V end was cut by 6 bases, the J end by 8 bases, with 25 bases between. The germline V gene encodes CDR1 SGHAT and CDR2 FQNNGV. This CDR3 has 16 amino acids. The CDR3 is CASRPAADLPLYGYTF. In DNA form, the CDR3 reads TGTGCCAGCAGGCCGGCGGCAGATCTTCCGCTATACGGCTACACCTTC.

The genes are TRBV14 and TRBJ2-7; TRBD1 matches at 8 bases. The CDR3 length is 16 residues. V trimming: 5 bases; J trimming: 2 bases; junction bases outside the gene matches: 11. Germline V gene sequence: CDR1 SGHDN, CDR2 FVKESK. CDR3 protein: CASSSSGGQGAYEQYF. CDR3 bases: TGTGCCAGCAGCTCCTCCGGAGGACAGGGAGCCTACGAGCAGTACTTC.

This chain joins TRBV7-6 and TRBJ2-3; 7 bases map to TRBD2. The V and J ends lost 0 bases and 5 bases, in that order; junction bases with no gene match: 2. Per the germline V gene, CDR1 is SGHVS and CDR2 is FNYEAQ. The CDR3 has 14 residues. The CDR3 DNA reads as TGTGCCAGCAGCTTAGCGGGGGGGATAGATACGCAGTATTTT. Translated, it gives CASSLAGGIDTQYF. Complete variable domain (other parts from reference TRBV7-6 and TRBJ2-3): GAGVSQSPRYKVTKRGQDVALRCDPISGHVSLYWYRQALGQGPEFLTYFNYEAQQDKSGLPNDRFSAERPEGSISTLTIQRTEQRDSAMYRCASSLAGGIDTQYFGPGTRLTVL.

The chain combines TRBV19 with TRBJ2-3, with 9 bases lining up with TRBD2. Trimming at V came to 0 bases and at J to 2 bases, leaving 3 bases not matched to a gene. Germline CDR1 and CDR2: LNHDA and SQIVND (reference sequence). The CDR3 consists of 16 residues. The CDR3 reads CASSIEGGGVTDTQYF. The CDR3 DNA reads as TGTGCCAGTAGTATAGAGGGCGGGGGGGTCACAGATACGCAGTATTTT. Filled out from reference TRBV19 and TRBJ2-3, the complete variable domain reads DGGITQSPKYLFRKEGQNVTLSCEQNLNHDAMYWYRQDPGQGLRLIYYSQIVNDFQKGDIAEGYSVSREKKESFPLTVTSAQKNPTAFYLCASSIEGGGVTDTQYFGPGTRLTVL.

J is TRBJ2-3 and V is TRBV10-2; D is perhaps TRBD2 (5 bases). Germline V gene data show CDR1 as WSHSY and CDR2 as SAAADI. The V end was cut by 10 bases, the J end by 2 bases, with 34 bases between. The CDR3 consists of 20 residues. CDR3: CATTSPSVPGLSEYTDTQYF. The CDR3 DNA is TGCGCCACCACGTCCCCCTCGGTCCCCGGACTTAGCGAATACACAGATACGCAGTATTTT.

This chain connects TRBV9 to TRBJ1-1; a weak D match, TRBD1 (5 bases). V was cut by 4 bases and J by 5 bases, with 18 bases left in between. This CDR3 contains 15 residues. Germline values: CDR1 SGDLS, CDR2 YYNGEE. The CDR3 DNA is TGTGCCAGCAGCCGCGCCCGGGGGGGATCGACTGAAGCTTTCTTT. It translates to CASSRARGGSTEAFF.

The V and J genes are TRBV27 and TRBJ2-4; D is uncertain. V was shortened by 5 bases and J by 1 base, with 6 bases between the two germline ends. The germline V gene has CDR1 MNHEY and CDR2 SMNVEV (reference sequence). The CDR3 sequence is 13 residues long. Here the CDR3 reads CASSPSAKNIQYF. CDR3 DNA: TGTGCCAGCAGTCCGTCCGCCAAAAACATTCAGTACTTC.

Here the CDR3 DNA reads TGTGCCAGCAGCTTAACACGGCTGTTTGAACCCCAGCATTTT. Protein product: CASSLTRLFEPQHF. This chain links TRBV7-8 with TRBJ1-5; D ambiguous. CDR1 and CDR2 (germline): SGHVS, FQNEAQ. Trimming removed 2 bases at V and 10 bases at J, with 15 bases between. CDR3 length: 14 amino acids.

The V call is TRBV6-8, the J call TRBJ1-5; D is ambiguous. The CDR3 spans 14 residues. Germline CDR1 is MNHGY and CDR2 is SAAAGT. Trimming shortened V by 0 bases and J by 10 bases, and 13 bases separated the two germline ends. CDR3 sequence (DNA): TGTGCCAGCAGTTACTCGACGGAACTTGGCCCCCAGCATTTT. It is translated as CASSYSTELGPQHF.

This sequence joins TRBV6-1 and TRBJ2-3, with D perhaps being TRBD1 or TRBD2 (7 bases each). The CDR3 loop spans 15 amino acids. The germline V and J ends were trimmed by 7 bases and 4 bases, with 18 bases remaining between them. Germline CDR1 MNHNS, CDR2 SASEGT. The CDR3: CASTSEGGGADTQYF. CDR3 bases: TGTGCCAGCACCTCAGAGGGAGGGGGCGCAGATACGCAGTATTTT.

This clone appeared a few times. The chain links TRBV27 to TRBJ1-1; D is unresolved. The ends were cut back, 5 bases at V and 2 bases at J, with 9 bases in the middle. The CDR3 totals 13 residues. The germline gives CDR1 MNHEY, CDR2 SMNVEV (reference sequence). In DNA form, the CDR3 reads TGTGCCAGCAGTGGAAGTCCCAACACTGAAGCTTTCTTT. It encodes CASSGSPNTEAFF.

V usage is TRBV2 and J usage is TRBJ2-5; a weak D match, TRBD2 (6 bases). CDR1 SNHLY and CDR2 FYNNEI come from the germline V gene. The CDR3 consists of 15 residues. The V gene lost 6 bases and the J gene lost 2 bases, with 16 bases spanning the gap. In nucleotides, the CDR3 is TGTGCCAGCAGCCGGGACTCCCTAACTCAAGAGACCCAGTACTTC. It is translated as CASSRDSLTQETQYF.

This chain links TRBV27 with TRBJ2-3; 10 nucleotides agree with TRBD1. The germline CDR1 and CDR2 sequences are MNHEY and SMNVEV (reference sequence). CDR3 length: 16 residues. The J segment lost 3 bases and the V segment lost 4 bases, leaving 7 bases of the junction unmatched. CDR3 in DNA: TGTGCCAGCAGTTCCTCGACAGGGGGCTTGACAGATACGCAGTATTTT. Its translation: CASSSSTGGLTDTQYF.

This clone was observed once. The chain combines TRBV4-1 with TRBJ2-6; 8 bases match TRBD1. Trimming removed 1 base from V and 3 bases from J; junction bases left unmatched: 20. This CDR3 contains 22 residues. Germline V gene lookup returns CDR1 MGHRA and CDR2 YSYEKL. Here the CDR3 reads CASSQGYRGRTGNSGGANVLTF. Here the CDR3 DNA reads TGCGCCAGCAGCCAAGGATACCGTGGGAGGACAGGGAATTCAGGTGGGGCCAACGTCCTGACTTTC.

This chain connects TRBV29-1 to TRBJ1-2, with 7 positions matching TRBD1. With V trimmed by 0 bases and J by 5 bases, 21 bases remained unmatched. The CDR3 is 19 amino acids. From germline, CDR1 is SQVTM and CDR2 ANQGSEA. Here the CDR3 DNA reads TGCAGCGTTGAAGATTATGTGGCGGGACAGTCTACGGGAATGTATGGCTACACCTTC. It translates to CSVEDYVAGQSTGMYGYTF.

This clone occurred a few times. A junction end diverges from the germline sequence, so it may reflect a read error. The genes are TRBV7-9 and TRBJ1-3; D gene uncertain. The CDR3 is 9 residues long. Germline CDR1 and CDR2: SEHNR and FQNEAQ (reference sequence). Written as DNA, the CDR3 is TGTGCCAGCAGCCCCTTCGAGGGTTTT. Protein: CASSPFEGF.

This clone has a single count. V and J are TRBV6-1 and TRBJ1-5, with D possibly matching TRBD1 (5 bases). Germline V gene lookup returns CDR1 MNHNS and CDR2 SASEGT. This CDR3 has 15 residues. V gave up 4 bases and J gave up 6 bases, with 16 bases separating them. CDR3 coding DNA: TGTGCCAGCAGTGCCCTAGCAGGGTCGACTCAGCCCCAGCATTTT. This gives the protein CASSALAGSTQPQHF.